This T cell receptor (beta chain) is drawn from a study of T cells after yellow fever vaccination. This clonotype showed up many times. V dropped 4 bases and J dropped 3 bases, with 15 bases sitting between them. There are 16 residues in the CDR3. Germline assignment: CDR1 MGHRA and CDR2 YSYEKL. Using its own MiXCR run on the 5' RACE reads, TCRdb lists one record per CDR3 protein. The repertoire holds fewer than 450,000 distinct CDR3 sequences, with around 4.1% as singletons. The chain carries TRBV4-1 and TRBJ2-2, with D possibly TRBD2 on 5 matching bases. The sequence derives from a man aged 18 to 30 who received the YFV17D yellow fever vaccine. Sequences were derived from PBMCs, sampled 5 days after the yellow fever booster vaccination. The chain's CDR3 is CASSLDPGIHTGELFF. The CDR3 DNA sequence: TGCGCCAGCAGCCTCGATCCCGGGATTCACACCGGGGAGCTGTTTTTT.